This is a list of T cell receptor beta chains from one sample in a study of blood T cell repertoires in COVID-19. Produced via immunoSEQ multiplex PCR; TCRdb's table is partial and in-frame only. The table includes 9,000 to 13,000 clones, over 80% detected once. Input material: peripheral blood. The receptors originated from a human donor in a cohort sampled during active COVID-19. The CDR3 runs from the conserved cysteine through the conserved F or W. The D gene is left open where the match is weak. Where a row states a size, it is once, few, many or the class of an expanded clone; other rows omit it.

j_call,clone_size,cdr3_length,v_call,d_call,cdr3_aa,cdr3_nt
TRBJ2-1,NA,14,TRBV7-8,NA,CASSLGQGFNEQFF,TGTGCCAGCAGCTTAGGCCAGGGCTTCAATGAGCAGTTCTTC
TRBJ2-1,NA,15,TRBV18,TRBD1,CASSPRTGGLNEQFF,TGTGCCAGCTCACCACGTACAGGGGGTCTTAATGAGCAGTTCTTC
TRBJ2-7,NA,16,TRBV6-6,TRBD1,CASSTTYGDSSYEQYF,TGTGCCAGCAGCACTACATATGGGGACAGCTCCTACGAGCAGTACTTC
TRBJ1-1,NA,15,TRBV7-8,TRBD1,CASSQNRGRNTEAFF,TGTGCCAGCAGCCAAAACAGGGGGCGGAACACTGAAGCTTTCTTT
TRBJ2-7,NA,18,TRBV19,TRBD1,CASSRARGTGGEIYEQYF,TGTGCCAGTAGTAGAGCGCGGGGGACAGGGGGCGAAATCTACGAGCAGTACTTC
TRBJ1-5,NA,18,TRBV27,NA,CASSLLARTVHSNQPQHF,TGTGCCAGCAGTTTATTAGCTAGGACAGTTCATAGCAATCAGCCCCAGCATTTT
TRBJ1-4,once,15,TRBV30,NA,CAWSVLPGAGEKLFF,TGTGCCTGGAGTGTACTCCCAGGGGCCGGTGAAAAACTGTTTTTT
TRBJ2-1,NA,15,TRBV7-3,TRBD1,CASSSTGGFYNEQFF,TGTGCCAGCAGCTCGACAGGGGGCTTTTACAATGAGCAGTTCTTC
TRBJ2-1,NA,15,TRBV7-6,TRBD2,CASSLGGGGGNEQFF,TGTGCCAGCAGCTTAGGAGGCGGGGGGGGAAATGAGCAGTTCTTC
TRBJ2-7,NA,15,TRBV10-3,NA,CAISESGRQAYEQYF,TGTGCCATCAGTGAGTCGGGGAGACAGGCCTACGAGCAGTACTTC